This T cell receptor (beta chain) was identified during a study of T-cell memory formation after mild COVID-19. General study results and limits: In pre-infection memory, a portion of responding clones appeared, which suggested that cross-reactive memory joined. CD4/CD8 balance held among clones contracting day 15 to 85, and later expanders leaned CD4+. Clones which contracted sat mainly in CM and EM if CD4+, and in EMRA if CD8+.

V was cut by 7 bases and J by 3 bases, with 13 bases left in between. This CDR3 has 13 residues. Germline values: CDR1 MNHEY, CDR2 SVGAGI. This clonotype was seen many times. Antigen: not known. From the 5' RACE reads, TCRdb called clonotypes with MiXCR, one entry per CDR3 protein. The repertoire holds some 40,000 distinct CDR3 sequences, with roughly 9.8% as singletons. Sequencing was carried out using PBMCs or a T cell subset sorted from them (not recorded which). The chain carries TRBV6-5 and TRBJ2-7, with D hard to call. This TCR was recovered from an adult woman who had mild COVID-19 (a few samples of this study predate the infection). Cell type and time point are not known. CDR3 DNA sequence: TGTGCCAGCACCCACGACGTTGGCTACGAGCAGTACTTC. Its protein product is CASTHDVGYEQYF.